This T cell receptor (beta chain) is from a study of spatial heterogeneity in lung cancer. Study information: Donors were 72 untreated early-stage non-small cell lung cancer patients. Where they were available, follow-up PBMC samples were sequenced, at a median of approximately 2 years after resection. Each unique TCR and UMI combination was seen more than ten times on average in raw reads.

Time point reported: blood at routine non-recurrence follow-up after resection. Whole RNA, isolated from tumor, nontumor lung or frozen PBMC, was sequenced without prior sorting. The V end was cut by 1 base, the J end by 9 bases, with 22 bases between. Germline V gene lookup returns CDR1 LGHNA and CDR2 YNFKEQ. This CDR3 contains 17 residues. Every cDNA TCR molecule received its own unique molecular identifier. TCRdb re-analysed the 5' RACE reads in MiXCR, keeping a single row per CDR3 protein. There are roughly 120,000 distinct CDR3 sequences in the sample; 12% occur only once, and roughly 15% lies in the top ten.

Here the sequenced sample was PBMCs, taken at follow-up. This sequence was found in a male donor with early-stage non-small cell lung cancer. The chain links TRBV4-2 to TRBJ2-1; D perhaps matches TRBD2 (7 bases). CDR3: CASSQGGGGVKNSEQFF. In nucleotides, the CDR3 is TGTGCCAGCAGCCAAGGTGGAGGGGGGGTTAAAAATTCTGAGCAGTTCTTC.